This record covers a single TCR beta chain. Sequencing was performed with immunoSEQ multiplex PCR; in TCRdb, only in-frame clones are kept and a portion is missing. The sample holds 8,000 to 10,000 clones, 79% seen once. Patient tissue came from resections in Japan or China, 2014–2017. Each case's diagnosis was confirmed by two pathologists on H&E. This sample stems from a study of immune evolution from preneoplasia to lung adenocarcinoma. The ends were cut back, 3 bases at V and 4 bases at J, with 8 bases in the middle. This CDR3 has 13 residues. Germline CDR1 and CDR2: SGHTA and FQGTGA. The sequence was collected from an older person with lung adenocarcinoma. Sequenced material: FFPE lung adenocarcinoma in situ tissue. The chain joins TRBV7-3 to TRBJ2-3, with a possible D match to TRBD1 (5 bases). Here the CDR3 DNA reads TGTGCCAGCAGCTTGCAGGGTCCAGATACGCAGTATTTT. This translates into CASSLQGPDTQYF.